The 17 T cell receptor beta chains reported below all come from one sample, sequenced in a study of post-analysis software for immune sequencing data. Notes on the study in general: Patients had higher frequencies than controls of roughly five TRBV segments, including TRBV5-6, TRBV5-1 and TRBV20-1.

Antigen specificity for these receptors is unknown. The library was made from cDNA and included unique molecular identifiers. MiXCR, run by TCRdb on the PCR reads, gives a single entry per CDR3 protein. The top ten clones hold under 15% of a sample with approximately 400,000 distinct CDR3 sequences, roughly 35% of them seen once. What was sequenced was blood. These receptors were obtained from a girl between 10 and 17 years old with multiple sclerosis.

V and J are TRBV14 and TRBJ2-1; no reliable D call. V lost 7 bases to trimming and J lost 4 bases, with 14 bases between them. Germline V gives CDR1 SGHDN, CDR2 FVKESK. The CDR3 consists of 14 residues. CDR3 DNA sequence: TGTGCCAGCACCCTTGCCGGCAGTTACAATGAGCAGTTCTTC. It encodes CASTLAGSYNEQFF. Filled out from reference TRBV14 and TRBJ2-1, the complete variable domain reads EAGVTQFPSHSVIEKGQTVTLRCDPISGHDNLYWYRRVMGKEIKFLLHFVKESKQDESGMPNNRFLAERTGGTYSTLKVQPAELEDSGVYFCASTLAGSYNEQFFGPGTRLTVL.

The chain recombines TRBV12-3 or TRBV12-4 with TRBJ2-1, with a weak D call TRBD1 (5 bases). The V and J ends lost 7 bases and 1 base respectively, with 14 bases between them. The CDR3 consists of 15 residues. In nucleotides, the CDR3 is TGTGCCAGCATAGGGGCCAGTCGATCCTACAATGAGCAGTTCTTC. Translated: CASIGASRSYNEQFF.

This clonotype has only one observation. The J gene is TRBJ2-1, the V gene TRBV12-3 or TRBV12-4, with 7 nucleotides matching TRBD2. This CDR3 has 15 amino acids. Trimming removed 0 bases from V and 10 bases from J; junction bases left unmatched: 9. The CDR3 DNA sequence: TGTGCCAGCAGTTTAGCGCTGAACGGGGGAGGGGAGCAGTTCTTC. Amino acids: CASSLALNGGGEQFF.

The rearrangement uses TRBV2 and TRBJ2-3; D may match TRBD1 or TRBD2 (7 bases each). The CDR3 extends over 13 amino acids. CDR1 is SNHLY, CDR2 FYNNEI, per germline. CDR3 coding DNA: TGTGCAGAGGGAGGGGGCACGACAGATACGCAGTATTTT. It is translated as CAEGGGTTDTQYF.

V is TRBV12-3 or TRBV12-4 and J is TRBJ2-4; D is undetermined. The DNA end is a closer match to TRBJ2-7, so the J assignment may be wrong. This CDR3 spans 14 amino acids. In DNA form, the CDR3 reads TGTGCCAGCAGTCCTACCGGGCTTCCCTACGAGCAGTACTTC. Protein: CASSPTGLPYEQYF.

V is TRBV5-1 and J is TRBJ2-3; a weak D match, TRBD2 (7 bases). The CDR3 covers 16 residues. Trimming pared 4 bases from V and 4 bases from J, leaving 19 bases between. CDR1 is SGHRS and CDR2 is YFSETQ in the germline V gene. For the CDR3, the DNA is TGCGCCAGCAGCCTCGCGGGGGCCCTTAGCGCAGATACGCAGTATTTT. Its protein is CASSLAGALSADTQYF.

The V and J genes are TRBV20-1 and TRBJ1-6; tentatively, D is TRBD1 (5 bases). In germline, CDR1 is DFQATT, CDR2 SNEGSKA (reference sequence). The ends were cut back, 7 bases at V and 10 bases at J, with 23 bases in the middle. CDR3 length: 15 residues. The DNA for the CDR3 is TGCAGTGTCCCTTGGGGTGGCAGGGCGGGATCACCCCTCCACTTT. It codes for CSVPWGGRAGSPLHF.

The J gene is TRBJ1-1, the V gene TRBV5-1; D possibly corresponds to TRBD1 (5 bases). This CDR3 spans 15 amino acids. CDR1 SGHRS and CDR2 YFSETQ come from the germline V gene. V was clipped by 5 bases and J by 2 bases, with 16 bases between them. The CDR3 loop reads CASRREAQANTEAFF. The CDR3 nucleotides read TGCGCCAGCAGGAGGGAGGCACAGGCAAACACTGAAGCTTTCTTT.

The CDR3: CASSSGPPGELFF. The CDR3 DNA is TGTGCCAGCAGCTCGGGCCCCCCCGGGGAGCTGTTTTTT. This chain joins TRBV5-5 and TRBJ2-2; D gene unclear. Looked up from germline, CDR1 is SGHKS and CDR2 is YYEKEE (reference sequence). V shed 3 bases and J shed 6 bases, with 9 bases lying between them. The CDR3 totals 13 residues.

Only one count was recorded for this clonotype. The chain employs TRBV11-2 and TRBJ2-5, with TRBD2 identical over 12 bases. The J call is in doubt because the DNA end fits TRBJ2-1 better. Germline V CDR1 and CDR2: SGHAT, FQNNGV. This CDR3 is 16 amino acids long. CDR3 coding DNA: TGTGCCAGCAGCTTGAATCTCGGGACTAGCGGGTATGAGCAGTTCTTC. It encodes CASSLNLGTSGYEQFF.

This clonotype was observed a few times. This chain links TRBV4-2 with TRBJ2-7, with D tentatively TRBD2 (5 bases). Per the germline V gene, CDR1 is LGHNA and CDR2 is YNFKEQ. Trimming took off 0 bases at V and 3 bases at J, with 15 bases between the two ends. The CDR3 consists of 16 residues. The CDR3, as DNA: TGTGCCAGCAGCCAAGACGGGTCGGGGTTACTCTACGAGCAGTACTTC. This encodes CASSQDGSGLLYEQYF.

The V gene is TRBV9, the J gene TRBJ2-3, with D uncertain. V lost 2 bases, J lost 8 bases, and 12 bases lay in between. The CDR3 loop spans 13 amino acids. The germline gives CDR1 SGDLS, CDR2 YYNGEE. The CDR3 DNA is TGTGCCAGCAGCGTCGAGCAGCCCGGTACGCAGTATTTT. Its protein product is CASSVEQPGTQYF.

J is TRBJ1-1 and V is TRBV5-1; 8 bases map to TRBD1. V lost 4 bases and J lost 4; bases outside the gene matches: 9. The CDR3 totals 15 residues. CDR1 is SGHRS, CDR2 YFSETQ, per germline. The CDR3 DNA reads TGCGCCAGCAGCATAGGACAGGGAGTTGGCACTGAAGCTTTCTTT. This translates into CASSIGQGVGTEAFF.

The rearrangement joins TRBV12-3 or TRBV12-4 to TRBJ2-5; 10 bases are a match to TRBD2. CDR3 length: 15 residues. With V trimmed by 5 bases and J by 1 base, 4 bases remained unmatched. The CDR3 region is CASSPQRGGQETQYF. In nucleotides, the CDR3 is TGTGCCAGCAGTCCCCAGCGGGGGGGCCAAGAGACCCAGTACTTC.

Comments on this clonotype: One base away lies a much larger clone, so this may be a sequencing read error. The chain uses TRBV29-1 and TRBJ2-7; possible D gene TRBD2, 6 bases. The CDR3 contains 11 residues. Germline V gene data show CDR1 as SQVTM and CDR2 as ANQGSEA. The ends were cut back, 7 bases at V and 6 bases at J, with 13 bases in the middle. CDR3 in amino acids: CSGLVRGEQYF. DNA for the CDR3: TGCAGCGGACTAGTGCGGGGCGAGCAGTACTTC.

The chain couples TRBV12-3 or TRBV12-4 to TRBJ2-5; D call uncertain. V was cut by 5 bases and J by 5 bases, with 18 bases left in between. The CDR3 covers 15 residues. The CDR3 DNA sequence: TGTGCCAGCAGTCCCTCCCGGGTCGGAAGGGAGACCCAGTACTTC. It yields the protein CASSPSRVGRETQYF.

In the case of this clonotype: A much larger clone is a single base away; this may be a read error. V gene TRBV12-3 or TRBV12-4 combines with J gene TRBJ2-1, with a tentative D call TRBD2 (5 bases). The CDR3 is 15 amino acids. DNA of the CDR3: TGTGCCAGCAGCTACAAGGCAGGTGACTACAGTGAGCAGTTCTTC. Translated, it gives CASSYKAGDYSEQFF.